This TCR beta chain was identified in a study of blood T cell repertoires in COVID-19. Study context: Researchers got acute and convalescent COVID-19 samples from the United States, Italy and Spain.

V was cut by 3 bases and J by 4 bases, with 9 bases left in between. CDR3 length equals 13 residues. Germline values: CDR1 MNHEY, CDR2 SVGAGI. Profiled with immunoSEQ multiplex PCR; TCRdb holds only in-frame clones, not every one. The sample carries around 11,000 clones, 87% recorded once. This clonotype originated in a man aged 25-45 years with active or convalescent COVID-19. The sample comprised peripheral blood. The J gene is TRBJ2-5, the V gene TRBV6-5, with D tentatively TRBD2 (5 bases). The CDR3 coding sequence is TGTGCCAGCAGTTATAGGGCGGGAGAGACCCAGTACTTC. It codes for CASSYRAGETQYF.